Listed below are T cell receptor beta chains from one sample, sequenced in a study of shared clonotypes between healthy human individuals. The data were produced by immunoSEQ multiplex PCR, yet TCRdb's version contains in-frame clones alone and is incomplete. The sample contains some 2 million clones, 85% to 95% of which appear only once. Source material: naive CD8+ T cells sorted from blood. Receptor source: a young man in good health. Each CDR3 is given with its conserved first and last residue. The D gene is left open where the match is weak. Rows may omit the clone size; those that give it use once, few, many or a size class.

TRBV4-3	TRBD2	-	TRBJ2-1	TGCGCCAGCAGCCAAGTACTAGCGGGAGTCAATGAGCAGTTCTTC	CASSQVLAGVNEQFF
TRBV19	-	once	TRBJ2-3	TGTGCCAGTAGTATAGTGGGGGCCCCAGATACGCAGTATTTT	CASSIVGAPDTQYF
TRBV13	TRBD2	-	TRBJ2-7	TGTGCCAGCAGCCCCATGGGGGCGGGAGGGTACGAGCAGTACTTC	CASSPMGAGGYEQYF
TRBV27	-	-	TRBJ2-7	TGTGCCAGCAGTTTGGGTCAGGGCCCCTACGAGCAGTACTTC	CASSLGQGPYEQYF
TRBV13	TRBD1	-	TRBJ1-4	TGTGCCAGCAGGGGGACAGAAAATGAAAAACTGTTTTTT	CASRGTENEKLFF
TRBV29-1	-	-	TRBJ2-5	TGCAGCGTTGATGGTCAGGCGACCCAAGAGACCCAGTACTTC	CSVDGQATQETQYF
TRBV9	-	-	TRBJ2-5	TGTGCCAGCAACGTAGTAGGGGAAGAGACCCAGTACTTC	CASNVVGEETQYF
TRBV5-4	TRBD1	-	TRBJ1-6	TGTGCCAGCAGCTTGACAGGGGGAAATTCACCCCTCCACTTT	CASSLTGGNSPLHF
TRBV30	-	-	TRBJ1-1	TGTGCCTGGAACTGGCTGGGCTCGTCGGCTTTCTTT	CAWNWLGSSAFF
TRBV27	-	-	TRBJ1-2	TGTGCCAGCAGTTTATCGCCCGGCGTTGGAGGCTACACCTTC	CASSLSPGVGGYTF
TRBV28	-	once	TRBJ2-7	TGTGCCAGCAGGCCCACCACAGGGCTCGAGCAGTACTTC	CASRPTTGLEQYF
TRBV27	-	-	TRBJ2-7	TGTGCCAGCAGTTTAATCGGATTTACCCCCTACGAGCAGTACTTC	CASSLIGFTPYEQYF
TRBV30	TRBD1	-	TRBJ2-7	TGTGCCTGGAGTGTCGGACAGGGAACCGAGCAGTACTTC	CAWSVGQGTEQYF
TRBV7-9	TRBD2	-	TRBJ2-5	TGTGCCAGCAGCAGTAGCGGGCTCCAAGAGACCCAGTACTTC	CASSSSGLQETQYF
TRBV13	-	-	TRBJ2-5	TGTGCCAGCAGCTTTGGCCTCGGCCAAGTACAAAAAGAGACCCAGTACTTC	CASSFGLGQVQKETQYF
TRBV30	-	-	TRBJ2-3	TGTGCCTGGAGTATAGACAGCTACACAGATACGCAGTATTTT	CAWSIDSYTDTQYF
TRBV2	-	-	TRBJ2-3	TGTGCCAGCAGTGACTTTAGTAGAGGGTTTAGTGCAGATACGCAGTATTTT	CASSDFSRGFSADTQYF
TRBV19	-	-	TRBJ2-7	TGTGCCAGTAGTAGTTGGGGGGATAACGAGCAGTACTTC	CASSSWGDNEQYF
TRBV10-3	TRBD2	-	TRBJ2-7	TGTGCCATCAGTGCTCTAGCGGGAGGAGAGGAGCAGTACTTC	CAISALAGGEEQYF
TRBV7-2	-	-	TRBJ1-1	TGTGCCAGCAGCTTCTCCTCGGGGAACACTGAAGCTTTCTTT	CASSFSSGNTEAFF
TRBV6-5	TRBD1	-	TRBJ2-7	TGTGCCAGCAGTCCCGACAGGGCCCGTTGGTGGGAGCAGTACTTC	CASSPDRARWWEQYF
TRBV6-1	-	-	TRBJ2-7	TGTGCCAGCACTCGGGACGGCTCCTACGAGCAGTACTTC	CASTRDGSYEQYF
TRBV28	-	once	TRBJ1-1	TGTGCCAGCAGTCTCCCCTCCCTAAACACTGAAGCTTTCTTT	CASSLPSLNTEAFF
TRBV6-1	TRBD1	-	TRBJ1-2	TGTGCCAGCAGACCGGGACAGATTATCTATGGCTACACCTTC	CASRPGQIIYGYTF
TRBV6-1	-	-	TRBJ2-7	TGTGCCAGCAGATCGGACGGGGAGCAGTACTTC	CASRSDGEQYF
TRBV28	-	-	TRBJ2-7	TGTGCCAGCAGTTTAAGAGGGATCTCCTACGAGCAGTACTTC	CASSLRGISYEQYF
TRBV5-6	-	-	TRBJ1-5	TGTGCCAGCAGCTCAGGGCCTCAGCCCCAGCATTTT	CASSSGPQPQHF
TRBV6-1	-	-	TRBJ1-2	TGTGCCAGCAGTGACGTGGTCGAGCCCACCGCCTACTATGGCTACACCTTC	CASSDVVEPTAYYGYTF
TRBV28	-	-	TRBJ2-5	TGTGCCAGCAGTTTAGGGGAAGGAGAGACCCAGTACTTC	CASSLGEGETQYF
TRBV27	TRBD1	-	TRBJ1-2	TGTGCCAGCAGTCCCCAGGGGGCCGGGACGGGCTACACCTTC	CASSPQGAGTGYTF
TRBV27	-	-	TRBJ1-2	TGTGCCAGCAGTTTATCGTACGATGGGGGCTATGGCTACACCTTC	CASSLSYDGGYGYTF
TRBV29-1	TRBD1	-	TRBJ2-7	TGCAGCGTCGTCCAGGGACAGCTTTTTTCCTACGAGCAGTACTTC	CSVVQGQLFSYEQYF
TRBV7-9	-	-	TRBJ2-7	TGTGCCAGCAGTTTACAGGGTATGGAGCAGTACTTC	CASSLQGMEQYF
TRBV29-1	TRBD2	-	TRBJ2-1	TGCAGCGTTGAGGGGCATAGCGGGAGCTACAATGAGCAGTTCTTC	CSVEGHSGSYNEQFF
TRBV27	-	-	TRBJ2-5	TGTGCCAGCAGTCCCCGGGAGTACCAAGAGACCCAGTACTTC	CASSPREYQETQYF
TRBV15	-	-	TRBJ1-2	TGTGCCACCAGCAGAGGATATTCGGGGCGAACCTATGGCTACACCTTC	CATSRGYSGRTYGYTF
TRBV5-1	-	-	TRBJ2-3	TGCGCCAGCAGCTTGAGTGGGGACACAGATACGCAGTATTTT	CASSLSGDTDTQYF
TRBV10-3	-	-	TRBJ2-7	TGTGCCATCAGTGAGCGGAGGCCCGACGAGCAGTACTTC	CAISERRPDEQYF
TRBV6-1	-	once	TRBJ2-7	TGTGCCAGCAGCGCTATACAGGATTACTCCTACGAGCAGTACTTC	CASSAIQDYSYEQYF
TRBV27	-	-	TRBJ2-1	TGTGCCAGCAGGGGAGGAAGCGTCGATGAGCAGTTCTTC	CASRGGSVDEQFF
TRBV28	-	-	TRBJ1-5	TGTGCCAGCAGCCTGGGGGGGACACCTGAACCGAATCAGCCCCAGCATTTT	CASSLGGTPEPNQPQHF
TRBV7-3	TRBD1	-	TRBJ2-7	TGTGCCACGGCCGGGACAGGGGGCGATGAGCAGTACTTC	CATAGTGGDEQYF
TRBV6-1	-	-	TRBJ1-4	TGTGCCAGCCGGGACCTTAGTAATGAAAAACTGTTTTTT	CASRDLSNEKLFF
TRBV25-1	-	-	TRBJ1-5	TGTGCCAGCAGTGAATATTATGTCGGGCAGCCCCAGCATTTT	CASSEYYVGQPQHF
TRBV5-1	-	-	TRBJ2-6	TGCGCCAGCAGCTTGGGACCACTTAAAGCTGGGGCCAACGTCCTGACTTTC	CASSLGPLKAGANVLTF